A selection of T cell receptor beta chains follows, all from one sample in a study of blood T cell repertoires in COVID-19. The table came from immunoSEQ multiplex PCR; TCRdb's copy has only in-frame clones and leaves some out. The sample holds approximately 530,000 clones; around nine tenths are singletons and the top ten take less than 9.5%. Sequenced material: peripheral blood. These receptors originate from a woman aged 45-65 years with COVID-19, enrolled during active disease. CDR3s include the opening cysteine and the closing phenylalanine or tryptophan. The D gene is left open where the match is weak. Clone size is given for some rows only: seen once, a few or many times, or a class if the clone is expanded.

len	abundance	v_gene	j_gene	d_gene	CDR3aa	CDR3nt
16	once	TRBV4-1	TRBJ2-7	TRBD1	CASSLPGTGNSYEQYF	TGCGCCAGCAGCCTACCTGGGACAGGGAATTCCTACGAGCAGTACTTC
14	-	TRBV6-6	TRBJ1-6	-	CATNSLGHNSPLHF	TGTGCCACAAACTCCCTGGGCCATAATTCACCCCTCCACTTT
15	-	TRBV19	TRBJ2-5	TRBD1	CASSAHRDSQETQYF	TGTGCCAGTAGTGCTCACCGGGACAGTCAAGAGACCCAGTACTTC
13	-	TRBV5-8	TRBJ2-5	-	CASSPGLVETQYF	TGTGCCAGCAGCCCGGGGTTGGTGGAGACCCAGTACTTC
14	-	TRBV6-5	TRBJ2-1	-	CASQGMGSYNEQFF	TGTGCCAGCCAGGGTATGGGCTCCTACAATGAGCAGTTCTTC
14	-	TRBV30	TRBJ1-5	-	CAWSDEALNQPQHF	TGTGCCTGGAGTGACGAGGCCCTCAATCAGCCCCAGCATTTT
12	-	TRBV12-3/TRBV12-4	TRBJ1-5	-	CASRRGGQPQHF	TGTGCCAGCAGGCGGGGGGGTCAGCCCCAGCATTTT
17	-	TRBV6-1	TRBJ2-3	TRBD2	CASSAREGQLSTDTQYF	TGTGCCAGCAGTGCCCGGGAGGGCCAGTTGAGCACAGATACGCAGTATTTT
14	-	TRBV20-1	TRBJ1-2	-	CSASPQGWGHGYTF	TGCAGTGCAAGTCCACAGGGCTGGGGACATGGCTACACCTTC
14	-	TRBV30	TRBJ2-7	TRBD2	CAWGTSGISYEQYF	TGTGCCTGGGGGACTAGCGGTATCTCCTACGAGCAGTACTTC
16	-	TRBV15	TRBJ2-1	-	CATSREVSSARNEQFF	TGTGCCACCAGCAGAGAGGTGTCTTCCGCCAGGAATGAGCAGTTCTTC
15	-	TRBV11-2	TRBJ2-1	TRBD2	CASSPIRGRGDEQFF	TGTGCCAGCAGCCCGATCCGTGGGCGGGGGGATGAGCAGTTCTTC
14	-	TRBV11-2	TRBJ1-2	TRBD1	CASSPGQGLYGYTF	TGTGCCAGCAGCCCTGGACAGGGGCTATATGGCTACACCTTC
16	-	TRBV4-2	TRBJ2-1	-	CASSLGGGGPYNEQFF	TGTGCCAGCAGCCTCGGCGGCGGGGGCCCTTACAATGAGCAGTTCTTC
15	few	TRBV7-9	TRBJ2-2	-	CASSLVAVSSGELFF	TGTGCCAGCAGCTTAGTTGCGGTTTCCAGCGGGGAGCTGTTTTTT
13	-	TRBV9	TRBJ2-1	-	CASSFNRGDEQFF	TGTGCCAGCAGTTTTAATAGGGGTGATGAGCAGTTCTTC
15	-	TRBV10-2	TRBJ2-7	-	CASRDTSPYTYEQYF	TGCGCCAGCAGGGACACCTCACCTTATACCTACGAGCAGTACTTC
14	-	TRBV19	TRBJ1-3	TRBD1	CASKRGGTGNTIYF	TGTGCCAGTAAGAGAGGGGGCACTGGAAACACCATATATTTT
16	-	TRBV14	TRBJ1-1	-	CASSQDEGSLNTEAFF	TGTGCCAGCAGCCAAGATGAGGGCAGCTTGAACACTGAAGCTTTCTTT
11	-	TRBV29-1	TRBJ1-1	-	CSVDRNTEAFF	TGCAGCGTGGACAGGAACACTGAAGCTTTCTTT
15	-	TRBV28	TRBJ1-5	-	CASSFVRGANQPQHF	TGTGCCAGCAGTTTTGTACGGGGGGCTAATCAGCCCCAGCATTTT
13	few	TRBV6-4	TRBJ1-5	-	CASSASGRSAQHF	TGTGCCAGCAGTGCCAGCGGCAGATCAGCCCAGCATTTT
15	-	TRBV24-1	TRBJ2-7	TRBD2	CATSSYSGGLYEQYF	TGTGCCACCAGTTCCTATAGCGGGGGACTCTACGAGCAGTACTTC
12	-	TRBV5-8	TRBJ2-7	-	CASSLYSHEQYF	TGTGCCAGCAGCTTATACAGCCACGAGCAGTACTTC
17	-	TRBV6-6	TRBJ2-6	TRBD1	CASSLFTGGAGANVLTF	TGTGCCAGCAGTCTTTTTACAGGGGGAGCTGGGGCCAACGTCCTGACTTTC
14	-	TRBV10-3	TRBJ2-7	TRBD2	CAITPGGVLYEQYF	TGTGCCATCACTCCCGGGGGGGTGCTCTACGAGCAGTACTTC
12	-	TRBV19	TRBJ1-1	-	CASRLTGRPAFF	TGTGCCAGTAGACTTACAGGGAGACCAGCTTTCTTT
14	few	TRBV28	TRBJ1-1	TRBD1	CASSFPIQGAEAFF	TGTGCCAGCAGTTTCCCCATACAGGGGGCGGAAGCTTTCTTT
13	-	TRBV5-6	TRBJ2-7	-	CASSTGISYEQYF	TGTGCCAGCAGCACCGGGATCTCCTACGAGCAGTACTTC
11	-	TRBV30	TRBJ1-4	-	CASRGNEKLFF	TGTGCCTCTCGAGGGAATGAAAAACTGTTTTTT
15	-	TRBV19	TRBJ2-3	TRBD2	CASSRLAGGKDTQYF	TGTGCCAGTAGCAGACTAGCGGGGGGAAAAGATACGCAGTATTTT
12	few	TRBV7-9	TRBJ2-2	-	CASSQGTGELFF	TGTGCCAGCAGCCAGGGGACCGGGGAGCTGTTTTTT
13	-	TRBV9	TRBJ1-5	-	CASSPGFNQPQHF	TGTGCCAGCAGCCCAGGGTTTAATCAGCCCCAGCATTTT
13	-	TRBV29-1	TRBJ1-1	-	CSVDFGFNTEAFF	TGCAGCGTTGATTTCGGGTTTAACACTGAAGCTTTCTTT
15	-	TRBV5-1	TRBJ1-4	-	CASSRTGVTNEKLFF	TGCGCCAGCAGCCGGACGGGGGTCACTAATGAAAAACTGTTTTTT
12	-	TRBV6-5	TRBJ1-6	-	CASRLYGSPLHF	TGTGCCAGCAGGCTATATGGTTCACCCCTCCACTTT
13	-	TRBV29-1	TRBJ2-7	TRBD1	CSARGQTTYEQYF	TGCAGCGCACGGGGACAGACAACCTACGAGCAGTACTTC
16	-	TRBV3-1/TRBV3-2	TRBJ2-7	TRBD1	CASSQDIGTGPYEQYF	TGTGCCAGCAGCCAAGATATTGGGACAGGGCCCTACGAGCAGTACTTC
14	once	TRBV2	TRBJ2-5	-	CASSVGAGQETQYF	TGTGCCAGCAGTGTTGGGGCTGGGCAAGAGACCCAGTACTTC
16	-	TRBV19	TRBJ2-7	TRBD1	CASSILFRDRAYEQYF	TGTGCCAGTAGTATTTTATTTCGGGACAGGGCCTACGAGCAGTACTTC
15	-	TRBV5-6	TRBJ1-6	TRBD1	CASSRDRGQASPLHF	TGTGCCAGCAGCCGGGACAGGGGGCAGGCTTCACCCCTCCACTTT
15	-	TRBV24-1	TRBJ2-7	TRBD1	CATSEGTGAFYEQYF	TGTGCCACCAGTGAAGGGACAGGCGCCTTCTACGAGCAGTACTTC
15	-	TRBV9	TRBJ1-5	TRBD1	CASSPGTGGEQPQHF	TGTGCCAGCAGCCCAGGGACAGGGGGCGAACAGCCCCAGCATTTT